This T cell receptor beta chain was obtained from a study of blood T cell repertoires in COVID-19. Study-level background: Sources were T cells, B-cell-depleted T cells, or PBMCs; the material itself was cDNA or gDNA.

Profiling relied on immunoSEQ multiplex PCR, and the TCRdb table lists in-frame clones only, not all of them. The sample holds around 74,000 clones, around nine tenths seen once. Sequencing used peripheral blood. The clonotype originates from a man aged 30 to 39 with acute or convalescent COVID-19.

CDR3 in DNA: TGCGCCAGCAGCTGGACAGGGGTTAGCACAGATACGCAGTATTTT. It translates to CASSWTGVSTDTQYF. This chain links TRBV5-1 with TRBJ2-3; 9 nucleotides agree with TRBD1. V was pared by 3 bases and J by 0 bases, with 2 bases of the junction left unmatched. Germline lookup yields CDR1 SGHRS and CDR2 YFSETQ. The CDR3 sequence is 15 residues long. Based on the CDR3 plus reference TRBV5-1 and TRBJ2-3, the full variable domain is KAGVTQTPRYLIKTRGQQVTLSCSPISGHRSVSWYQQTPGQGLQFLFEYFSETQRNKGNFPGRFSGRQFSNSRSEMNVSTLELGDSALYLCASSWTGVSTDTQYFGPGTRLTVL.